The clone carrying this T cell receptor (beta chain) has a count of ten or more. What it binds is not known. This specimen comes from a study of T-cell reconstitution after alpha-beta-depleted transplantation in children. Preparation of the TCRbeta library involved a method that used unique molecular identifiers. MiXCR, run by TCRdb on the PCR reads, gives a single entry per CDR3 protein. The sample carries hundreds of thousands of distinct CDR3 sequences, about 12% recorded once. This CDR3 has 14 residues. Germline V CDR1 and CDR2: SGHRS, YFSETQ. The V gene end was trimmed by 2 bases and the J gene end by 2 bases; junction bases not matched to a gene: 3. Notes on the study in general: Several hundred rapidly expanded clones from non-depleted graft cells reportedly supplied alpha-beta T cells about two months post-transplant. The main origin of T-cell counts and diversity one year after transplant was newly produced T cells.

Sequencing used PBMCs, obtained before TCRalphabeta/CD19-depleted stem cell transplant. This chain uses TRBV5-1 with TRBJ2-7, with 8 positions matching TRBD2. The source is a girl aged 2 to 10 with congenital amegakaryocytic thrombocytopenia, due to receive a stem cell transplant. This CDR3 is CASSFTSGPYEQYF. As DNA, the CDR3 is TGCGCCAGCAGCTTCACTAGCGGACCCTACGAGCAGTACTTC.